This T cell receptor (beta chain) was identified during a study of cytomegalovirus exposure and HLA in healthy donors. The germline V gene has CDR1 LNHDA and CDR2 SQIVND (reference sequence). This CDR3 spans 17 amino acids. V gave up 3 bases and J gave up 0 bases, with 15 bases separating them. For this clone: The antigen is not known.

Primers for the PCR totalled 60 Vbeta and 13 Jbeta. Assay used: immunoSEQ multiplex PCR; TCRdb lists only in-frame clones, some missing. In the table there are about 38,000 clones, 86% of which are singletons. Study conclusions and caveats: According to an earlier analysis, most TCR beta V segments yielded productive rearrangements about 90% or about 30% of the time. Most subjects' HLA-A and HLA-B alleles were reportedly predicted from TCR beta sequences. A reported reduction in N-insertions relative to the roughly 700-donor mean was seen in an Asian-associated ancestry cluster in a later analysis. Some V segments (TRBV6-2 and TRBV6-3 among them) were excluded as indistinguishable.

This rearrangement joins TRBV19 to TRBJ1-3, with D possibly matching TRBD1 (5 bases). This clonotype was sampled from a woman in her 40s in good health and CMV-seropositive. Input material: PBMCs. The CDR3 sequence: CASSILRTPNSGNTIYF. The CDR3 bases are TGTGCCAGTAGTATCCTCCGGACACCTAACTCTGGAAACACCATATATTTT. Drawing the rest from reference TRBV19 and TRBJ1-3, the complete variable domain is DGGITQSPKYLFRKEGQNVTLSCEQNLNHDAMYWYRQDPGQGLRLIYYSQIVNDFQKGDIAEGYSVSREKKESFPLTVTSAQKNPTAFYLCASSILRTPNSGNTIYFGEGSWLTVV.